This T cell receptor beta chain was retrieved from a study of technical replicates of blood from several donors. Clones were read by immunoSEQ multiplex PCR, and TCRdb kept only the in-frame ones, dropping some. Of 13,000 to 15,000 clones listed, approximately 88% are singletons. The junction had 7 bases not matched to a gene; V was cut back by 6 bases and J by 3 bases. This CDR3 region has 15 residues. The germline gives CDR1 SNHLY, CDR2 FYNNEI. Material: PBMCs. The J gene is TRBJ2-3, the V gene TRBV2, with 9 nucleotides matching TRBD1. The TCR originated in a human donor in good health. The CDR3 loop is CASRGGQGRTDTQYF. As DNA, the CDR3 is TGTGCCAGCAGAGGAGGACAGGGGAGGACAGATACGCAGTATTTT.